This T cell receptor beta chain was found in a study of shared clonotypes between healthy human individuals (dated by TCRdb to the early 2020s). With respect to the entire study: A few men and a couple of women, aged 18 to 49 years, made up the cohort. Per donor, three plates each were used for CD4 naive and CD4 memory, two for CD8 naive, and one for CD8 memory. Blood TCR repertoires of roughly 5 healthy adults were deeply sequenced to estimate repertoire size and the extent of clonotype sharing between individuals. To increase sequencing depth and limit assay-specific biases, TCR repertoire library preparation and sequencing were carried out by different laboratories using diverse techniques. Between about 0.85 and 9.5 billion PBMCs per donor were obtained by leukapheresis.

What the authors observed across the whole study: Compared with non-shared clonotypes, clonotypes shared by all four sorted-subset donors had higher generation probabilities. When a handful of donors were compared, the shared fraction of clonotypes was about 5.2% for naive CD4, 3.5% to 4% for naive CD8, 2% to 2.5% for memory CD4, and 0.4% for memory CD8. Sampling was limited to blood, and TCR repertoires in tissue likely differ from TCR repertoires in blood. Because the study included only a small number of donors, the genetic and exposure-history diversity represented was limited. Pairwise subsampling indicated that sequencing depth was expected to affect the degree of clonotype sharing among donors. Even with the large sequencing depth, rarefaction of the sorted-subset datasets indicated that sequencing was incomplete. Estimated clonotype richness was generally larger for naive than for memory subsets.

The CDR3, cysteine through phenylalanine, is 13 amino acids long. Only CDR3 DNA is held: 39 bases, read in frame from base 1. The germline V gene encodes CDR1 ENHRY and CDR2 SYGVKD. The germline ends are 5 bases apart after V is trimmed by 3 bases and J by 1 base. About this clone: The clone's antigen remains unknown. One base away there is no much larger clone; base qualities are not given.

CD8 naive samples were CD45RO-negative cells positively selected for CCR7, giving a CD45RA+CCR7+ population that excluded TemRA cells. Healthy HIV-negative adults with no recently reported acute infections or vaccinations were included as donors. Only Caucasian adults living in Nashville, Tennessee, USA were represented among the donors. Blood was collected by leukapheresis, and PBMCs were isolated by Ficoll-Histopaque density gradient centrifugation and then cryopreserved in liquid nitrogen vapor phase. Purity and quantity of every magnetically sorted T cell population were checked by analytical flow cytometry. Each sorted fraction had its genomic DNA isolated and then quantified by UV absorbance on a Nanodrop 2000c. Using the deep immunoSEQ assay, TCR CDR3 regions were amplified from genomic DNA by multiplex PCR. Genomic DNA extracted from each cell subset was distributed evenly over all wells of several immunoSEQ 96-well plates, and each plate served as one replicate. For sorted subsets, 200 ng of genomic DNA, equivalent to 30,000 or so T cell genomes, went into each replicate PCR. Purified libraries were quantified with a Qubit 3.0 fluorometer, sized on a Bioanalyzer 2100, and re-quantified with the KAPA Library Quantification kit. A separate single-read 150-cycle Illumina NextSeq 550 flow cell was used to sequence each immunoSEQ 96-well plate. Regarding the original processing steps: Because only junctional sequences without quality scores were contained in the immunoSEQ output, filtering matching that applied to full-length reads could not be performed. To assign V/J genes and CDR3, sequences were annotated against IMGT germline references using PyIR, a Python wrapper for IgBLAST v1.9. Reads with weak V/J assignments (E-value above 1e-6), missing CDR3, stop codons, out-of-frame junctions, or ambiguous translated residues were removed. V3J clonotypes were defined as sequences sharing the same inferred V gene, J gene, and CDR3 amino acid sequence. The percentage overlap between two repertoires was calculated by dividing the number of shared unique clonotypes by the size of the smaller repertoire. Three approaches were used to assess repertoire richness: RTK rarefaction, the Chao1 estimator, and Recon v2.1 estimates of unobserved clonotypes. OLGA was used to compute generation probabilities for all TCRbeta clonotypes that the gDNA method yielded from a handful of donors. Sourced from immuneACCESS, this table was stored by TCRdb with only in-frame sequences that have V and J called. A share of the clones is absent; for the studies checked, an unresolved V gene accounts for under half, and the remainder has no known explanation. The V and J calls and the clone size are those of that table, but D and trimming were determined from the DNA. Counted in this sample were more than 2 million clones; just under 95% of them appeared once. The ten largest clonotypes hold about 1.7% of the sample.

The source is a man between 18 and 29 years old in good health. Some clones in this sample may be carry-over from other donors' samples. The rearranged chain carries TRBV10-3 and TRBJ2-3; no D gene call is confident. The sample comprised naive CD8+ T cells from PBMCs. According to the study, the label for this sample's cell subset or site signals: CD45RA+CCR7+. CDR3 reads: CAISDTRTDTQYF. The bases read TGTGCCATCAGTGACACTCGCACAGATACGCAGTATTTT.